This T cell receptor (beta chain) was obtained from a study of identical twins. Study outcomes and limitations: There is a chance that invariant MAIT and iNKT cells partially muddied zero-insertion analyses. Fewer insertions characterized abundant cord blood beta clonotypes, whereas memory repertoires showed none.

V was cut by 6 bases and J by 6 bases, with 21 bases left in between. Germline V gene data show CDR1 as DFQATT and CDR2 as SNEGSKA (reference sequence). The CDR3 has 15 amino acids. Comments on this clonotype: Its antigen is currently unknown.

After template switching added a universal primer site, the resulting cDNA carried unique molecular identifiers. TCRdb ran MiXCR on the 5' RACE reads and lists one entry per CDR3 protein. The sample holds around 490,000 distinct CDR3 sequences, nearly 15% seen once. These records were also assigned to another study, of yellow fever vaccine responses in identical twins.

The sample comprised CD4+ T cells sorted from blood. The gene calls are TRBV20-1 and TRBJ2-1, with D possibly being TRBD1 or TRBD2 (5 bases each). The clonotype was recovered from a woman aged 18-29 years in good health. CDR3 protein: CSANSGTSPGNEQFF. CDR3 nucleotides: TGCAGTGCAAATTCCGGGACCTCTCCGGGCAATGAGCAGTTCTTC.